The rows below give T cell receptor beta chains drawn from one sample of a study of T cells in Graves' hyperthyroidism and ophthalmopathy. TCRdb reanalysed the multiplex PCR reads using MiXCR and keeps one entry per CDR3 protein. The data show 600,000 to 650,000 distinct CDR3 sequences, about 20% seen once. Sequenced: blood. The receptors come from a man aged 25 to 40 with Graves' ophthalmopathy. The CDR3 runs from the conserved cysteine through the conserved F or W. D genes are given only for firm matches. Clone size is not always given. Where it is, it says once, few, many or a class for expanded clones.

d_gene,v_gene,abundance,j_gene,CDR3nt,CDR3aa
NA,TRBV5-1,once,TRBJ1-6,TGCGCCAGCAGCTCAACTACAGGGAATAATTCACCCCTCCACTTT,CASSSTTGNNSPLHF
NA,TRBV28,NA,TRBJ1-2,TGTGCCAGCAGTTTATCGGGCAGGGCCTATGGCTACACCTTC,CASSLSGRAYGYTF
TRBD2,TRBV25-1,few,TRBJ2-1,TGTGCCAGCAGTGAAGGAATCGGAGCGGGGCCAAGGAATGAGCAGTTCTTC,CASSEGIGAGPRNEQFF
TRBD2,TRBV7-3,many,TRBJ2-7,TGTGCCAGCAGTCCGACTAGCCGGAGTGGGGAGCAGTACTTC,CASSPTSRSGEQYF
NA,TRBV30,NA,TRBJ1-3,TGTGCCTGGGGGCACCTCTCTGGAAACACCATATATTTT,CAWGHLSGNTIYF
NA,TRBV5-1,many,TRBJ2-3,TGCGCCAGCAGCCCGGCCGACAGGCACACAGATACGCAGTATTTT,CASSPADRHTDTQYF
NA,TRBV15,NA,TRBJ1-4,TGTGCCACCAGCAGAGACAGACCGACTAATGAAAAACTGTTTTTT,CATSRDRPTNEKLFF
NA,TRBV30,NA,TRBJ1-1,TGTGCCTGGAGTGAAGCCCTCGGGAACACTGAAGCTTTCTTT,CAWSEALGNTEAFF
NA,TRBV12-3/TRBV12-4,many,TRBJ1-2,TGTGCCAGCCTGGGGATACGGGCCGGCGGCTATGGCTACACCTTC,CASLGIRAGGYGYTF
NA,TRBV12-3/TRBV12-4,many,TRBJ1-1,TGTGCCAGCAGTCTCACTGAAGCTTTCTTT,CASSLTEAFF
NA,TRBV3-1,many,TRBJ2-1,TGTGCCAGCAGCCAACGTACGGGCGGGGAGCAGTTCTTC,CASSQRTGGEQFF
TRBD1,TRBV5-1,NA,TRBJ1-2,TGCGCCAGCAGCCCCCGGGACAGGGACCCCTATGGCTACACCTTC,CASSPRDRDPYGYTF
TRBD1,TRBV20-1,NA,TRBJ1-1,TGCAGTGCACGGGACAGGACGGGAAGTACTGAAGCTTTCTTT,CSARDRTGSTEAFF
TRBD2,TRBV20-1,many,TRBJ2-3,TGCAGTGCTAGTTTGGCGGGGGAAGATACGCAGTATTTT,CSASLAGEDTQYF
TRBD1,TRBV6-2/TRBV6-3,NA,TRBJ2-7,TGTGCCAGCAGTACCCCGGGACAGGGTTACTACGAGCAGTACTTC,CASSTPGQGYYEQYF
TRBD2,TRBV6-1,NA,TRBJ2-5,TGTGCCAGCAGGGCGGGACTAGCGGGAGGAGTCACGAAGACCCAGTACTTC,CASRAGLAGGVTKTQYF
NA,TRBV5-1,NA,TRBJ1-4,TGCGCCAGCAGCTTGCTCCGGGGAGAGGGGACTAATGAAAAACTGTTTTTT,CASSLLRGEGTNEKLFF
TRBD2,TRBV13,NA,TRBJ2-1,TGTGCCAGCAGCCAACGACTAGCGGGAGGGCCGGGGCAGTTCTTC,CASSQRLAGGPGQFF
TRBD2,TRBV27,few,TRBJ2-3,TGTGCCAGCAGTTTCGTCGGCGGGAGTACAGATACGCAGTATTTT,CASSFVGGSTDTQYF
TRBD1,TRBV5-1,many,TRBJ2-7,TGCGCCAGCAGCGAAGGACAGGGGCTTATTTCCTACGAGCAGTACTTC,CASSEGQGLISYEQYF
NA,TRBV5-7,many,TRBJ2-2,TGTGCCAGCAGCCCGGGGGACAGCACAAACACCGGGGAGCTGTTTTTT,CASSPGDSTNTGELFF
TRBD2,TRBV28,few,TRBJ2-1,TGTGCCAGCCGCGGACTAGCAGTACATACAGGGAATGAGCAGTTCTTC,CASRGLAVHTGNEQFF
NA,TRBV5-8,many,TRBJ2-1,TGTGCCAGCAGCACCGATTTAAGCTCCTACAATGAGCAGTTCTTC,CASSTDLSSYNEQFF
TRBD1,TRBV7-9,NA,TRBJ2-7,TGTGCCAGCAGCTTAGGCCCGACAGGGGGCTACGAGCAGTACTTC,CASSLGPTGGYEQYF
NA,TRBV2,many,TRBJ2-3,TGTGCCAGCAGTGAACTGTTTCCGGGGGTCGCAGATACGCAGTATTTT,CASSELFPGVADTQYF
TRBD1,TRBV4-1,NA,TRBJ2-1,TGCGCCAGCAGCCCTGGACAGGGCGGTTTTAATGAGCAGTTCTTC,CASSPGQGGFNEQFF
NA,TRBV6-2/TRBV6-3,once,TRBJ1-2,TGTGTCAGTCGACAGATTCCACCTAACTATGGCTACACCTTC,CVSRQIPPNYGYTF
NA,TRBV7-6,few,TRBJ1-4,TGTGCCAGCAGCTTAAACAGGAATGAAAAACTGTTTTTT,CASSLNRNEKLFF
TRBD1,TRBV6-5,few,TRBJ2-6,TGTGCCAGCAGTTACTCCACCCGCGCCCAGGGGGCGGCCAACGTCCTGACTTTC,CASSYSTRAQGAANVLTF
NA,TRBV6-1,many,TRBJ2-7,TGTGCCAGCAGTTCAGGGTTCGGCTCCTACGAGCAGTACTTC,CASSSGFGSYEQYF
NA,TRBV4-2,NA,TRBJ2-7,TGTGCCAGCAGCCAAGATCCCCAGGGGAGGCGCGAGCAGTACTTC,CASSQDPQGRREQYF
NA,TRBV5-5,once,TRBJ2-1,TGTGCCAGCAAATCAGGGTCGGTTGAGCAGTTCTTC,CASKSGSVEQFF
NA,TRBV9,few,TRBJ2-2,TGTGCCAGCAGCGTAGATAAGGGCGCCGGGGAGCTGTTTTTT,CASSVDKGAGELFF
NA,TRBV3-1,many,TRBJ2-7,TGTGCCAGCAGCCAGAACTACGAGCAGTACTTC,CASSQNYEQYF
NA,TRBV18,many,TRBJ1-1,TGTGCCAGCTCACCCGGGAGGGGCAGGGAAGCTTTCTTT,CASSPGRGREAFF
NA,TRBV6-1,few,TRBJ1-5,TGTGCCAGCAGTGAACCGTCCCTCAGATTACAGCATTTT,CASSEPSLRLQHF
NA,TRBV20-1,NA,TRBJ2-1,TGCAGTGCTAGGAAGGGGGGGGGCAGGGTCAGCAATGAGCAGTTCTTC,CSARKGGGRVSNEQFF
TRBD2,TRBV12-3/TRBV12-4,NA,TRBJ2-7,TGTGCCAGCAGTCCTGACGGGCCTACGGGACTAGCGGGGATCTACGAGCAGTACTTC,CASSPDGPTGLAGIYEQYF
TRBD1,TRBV20-1,few,TRBJ1-1,TGCAGTGAGAGCTCCGGGACAGGCGGTTTCTTT,CSESSGTGGFF
TRBD1,TRBV7-3,NA,TRBJ2-5,TGTGCCAGCAGCTCTACGGGGGCAGGGGGCAAAGAGACCCAGTACTTC,CASSSTGAGGKETQYF
TRBD2,TRBV2,many,TRBJ2-3,TGTGCCAGCAGTGCGACTAGCGGATCCACAGATACGCAGTATTTT,CASSATSGSTDTQYF
TRBD1,TRBV20-1,NA,TRBJ2-3,TGCAGTGCTAGAGGGGGGCAGACAGGGTACTCTTACACAGATACGCAGTATTTT,CSARGGQTGYSYTDTQYF
TRBD1,TRBV5-4,NA,TRBJ2-5,TGTGCCAGCAGCCCCGGACAGGTGAGACGAGAGACCCAGTACTTC,CASSPGQVRRETQYF
TRBD2,TRBV10-2,NA,TRBJ2-7,TGCGCCAGCAGTGACGCTAGCGGGAGGACCCACGAGCAGTACTTC,CASSDASGRTHEQYF
NA,TRBV11-2,many,TRBJ2-2,TGTGCCAGCAGTCCATCACAGGGAGTCGGGGAGCTGTTTTTT,CASSPSQGVGELFF
NA,TRBV29-1,NA,TRBJ2-1,TGCAGCGTTGAAGGGACAGAATCCCAAAGCTCCTACAATGAGCAGTTCTTC,CSVEGTESQSSYNEQFF
TRBD1,TRBV27,NA,TRBJ1-4,TGTGCCAGCAGTTTAAGTATGACAGGGGAAAAACTGTTTTTT,CASSLSMTGEKLFF
TRBD2,TRBV9,NA,TRBJ2-3,TGTGCCAGCAGCTCCGGGACTAGCGGGGGAGATACGCAGTATTTT,CASSSGTSGGDTQYF